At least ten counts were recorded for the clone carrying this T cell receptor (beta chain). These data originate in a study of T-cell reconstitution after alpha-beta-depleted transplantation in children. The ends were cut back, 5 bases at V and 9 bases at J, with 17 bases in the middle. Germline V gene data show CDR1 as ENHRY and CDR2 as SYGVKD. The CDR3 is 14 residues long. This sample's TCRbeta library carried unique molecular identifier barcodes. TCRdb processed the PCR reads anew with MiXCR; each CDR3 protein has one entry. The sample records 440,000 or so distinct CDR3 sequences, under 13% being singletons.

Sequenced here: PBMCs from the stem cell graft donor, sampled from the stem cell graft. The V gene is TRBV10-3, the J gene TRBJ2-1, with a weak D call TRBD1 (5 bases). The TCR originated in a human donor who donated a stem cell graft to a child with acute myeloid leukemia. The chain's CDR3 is CAISTLPGNAEQFF. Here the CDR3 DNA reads TGTGCCATCAGTACGCTACCAGGGAATGCTGAGCAGTTCTTC.